This T cell receptor beta chain was identified during a study of T cell repertoires in cytomegalovirus infection. Study-wide background: Well-studied HLA-B-restricted epitopes and recently identified HLA-C-restricted epitopes of CMV were both used in the study. Findings of the study overall: Totalled public TCR beta family frequency picked out people who carried CMV plus the relevant HLA.

Germline lookup yields CDR1 SGHTA and CDR2 FQGNSA. This CDR3 has 15 amino acids. Trimming at V came to 2 bases and at J to 3 bases, leaving 7 bases not matched to a gene. TCRdb re-called the reads through MiXCR, storing one row per CDR3 protein. The sample lists a few hundred thousand distinct CDR3 sequences; roughly 34% were seen once. This clonotype was seen a few times. Its antigen is as yet unknown. This clonotype was obtained from a human donor in good health (CMV status not recorded). Some clones in this sample may be carry-over from other donors' samples. The chain carries TRBV7-2 and TRBJ2-7; 7 nucleotides match TRBD1. The sequenced sample was cultured PBMCs, obtained from culture after CMV antigen stimulation. CDR3 DNA sequence: TGTGCCAGCAGCTTACGACCCGGGACAGACTACGAGCAGTACTTC. Translation gives CASSLRPGTDYEQYF.